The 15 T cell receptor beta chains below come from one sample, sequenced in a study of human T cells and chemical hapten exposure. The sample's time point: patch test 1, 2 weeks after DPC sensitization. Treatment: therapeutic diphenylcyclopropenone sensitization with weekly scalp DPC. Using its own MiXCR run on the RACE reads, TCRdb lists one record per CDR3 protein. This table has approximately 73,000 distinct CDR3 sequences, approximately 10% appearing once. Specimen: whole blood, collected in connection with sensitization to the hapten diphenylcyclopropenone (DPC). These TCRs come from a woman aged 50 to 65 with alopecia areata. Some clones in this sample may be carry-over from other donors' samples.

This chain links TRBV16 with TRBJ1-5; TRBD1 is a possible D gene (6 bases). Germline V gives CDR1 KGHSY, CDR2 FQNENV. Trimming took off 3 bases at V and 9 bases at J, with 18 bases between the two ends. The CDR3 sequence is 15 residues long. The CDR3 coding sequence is TGTGCCAGCAGCCACGGGGGGCCGGGCAATGGGCCCCAGCATTTT. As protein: CASSHGGPGNGPQHF.

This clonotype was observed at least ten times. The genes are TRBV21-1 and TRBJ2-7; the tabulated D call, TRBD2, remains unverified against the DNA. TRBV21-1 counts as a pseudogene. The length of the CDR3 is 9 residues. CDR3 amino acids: CASSEEGNF. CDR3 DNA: TGTGCCAGCAGCGAGGAGGGAAACTTC.

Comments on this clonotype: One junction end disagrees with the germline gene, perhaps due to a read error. This chain's CDR3 is CASSPDPGTSGPGSF. CDR3 in DNA: TGTGCCAGCAGCCCCGACCCCGGGACTAGCGGACCGGGGAGCTTC. The chain uses TRBV11-1 and TRBJ2-1; TRBD2 matches 11 bases. The length of the CDR3 is 15 residues. Germline CDR1 is SGHAT and CDR2 is FQDESV (reference sequence).

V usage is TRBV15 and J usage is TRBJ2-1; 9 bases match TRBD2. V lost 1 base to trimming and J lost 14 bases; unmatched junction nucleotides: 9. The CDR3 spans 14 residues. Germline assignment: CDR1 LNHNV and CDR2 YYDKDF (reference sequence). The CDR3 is CATSRAGVAGEEFF. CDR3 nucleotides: TGTGCCACCAGCAGAGCCGGAGTAGCGGGAGAGGAGTTCTTC. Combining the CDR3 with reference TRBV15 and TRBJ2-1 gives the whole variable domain DAMVIQNPRYQVTQFGKPVTLSCSQTLNHNVMYWYQQKSSQAPKLLFHYYDKDFNNEADTPDNFQSRRPNTSFCFLDIRSPGLGDTAMYLCATSRAGVAGEEFFGPGTRLTVL.

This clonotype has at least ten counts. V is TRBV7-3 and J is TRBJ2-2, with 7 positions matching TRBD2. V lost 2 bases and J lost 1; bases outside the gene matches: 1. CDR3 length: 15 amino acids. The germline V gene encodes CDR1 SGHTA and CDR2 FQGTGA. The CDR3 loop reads CASSLPSGNTGELFF. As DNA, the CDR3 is TGTGCCAGCAGCTTACCTAGCGGGAACACCGGGGAGCTGTTTTTT.

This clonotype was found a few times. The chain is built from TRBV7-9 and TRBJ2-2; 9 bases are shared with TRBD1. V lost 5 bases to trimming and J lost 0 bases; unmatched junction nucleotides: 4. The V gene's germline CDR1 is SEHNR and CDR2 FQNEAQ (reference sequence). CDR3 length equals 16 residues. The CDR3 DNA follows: TGTGCCAGCAGCCGGACAGGGGTATCGAACACCGGGGAGCTGTTTTTT. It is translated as CASSRTGVSNTGELFF.

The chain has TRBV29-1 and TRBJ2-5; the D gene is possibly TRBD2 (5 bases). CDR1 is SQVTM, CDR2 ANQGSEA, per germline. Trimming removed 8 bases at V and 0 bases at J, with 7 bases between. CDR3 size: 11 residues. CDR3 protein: CSLGNQETQYF. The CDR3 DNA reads TGCAGCCTCGGGAACCAAGAGACCCAGTACTTC.

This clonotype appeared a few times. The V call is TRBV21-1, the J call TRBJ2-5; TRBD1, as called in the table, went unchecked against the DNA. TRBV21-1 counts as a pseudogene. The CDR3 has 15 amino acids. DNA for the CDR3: TGTGCCAGCAGCAAAGAGGATACAGGGGGAGAGACCCAGTACTTC. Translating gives CASSKEDTGGETQYF.

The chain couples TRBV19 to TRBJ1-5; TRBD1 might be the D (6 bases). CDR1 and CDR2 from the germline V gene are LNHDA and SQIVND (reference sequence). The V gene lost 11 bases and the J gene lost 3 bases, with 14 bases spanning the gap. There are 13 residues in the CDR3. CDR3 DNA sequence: TGTGCCTCCCACAGGGAGAACAATCAGCCCCAGCATTTT. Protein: CASHRENNQPQHF.

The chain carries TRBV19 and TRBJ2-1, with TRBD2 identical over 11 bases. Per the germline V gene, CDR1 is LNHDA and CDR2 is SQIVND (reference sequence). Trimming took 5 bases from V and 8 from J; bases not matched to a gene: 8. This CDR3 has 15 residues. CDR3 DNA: TGTGCCAGTAGTGGACGACTAGCGGGATTGTATGAGCAGTTCTTC. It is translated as CASSGRLAGLYEQFF. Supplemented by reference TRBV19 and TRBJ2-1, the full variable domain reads DGGITQSPKYLFRKEGQNVTLSCEQNLNHDAMYWYRQDPGQGLRLIYYSQIVNDFQKGDIAEGYSVSREKKESFPLTVTSAQKNPTAFYLCASSGRLAGLYEQFFGPGTRLTVL.

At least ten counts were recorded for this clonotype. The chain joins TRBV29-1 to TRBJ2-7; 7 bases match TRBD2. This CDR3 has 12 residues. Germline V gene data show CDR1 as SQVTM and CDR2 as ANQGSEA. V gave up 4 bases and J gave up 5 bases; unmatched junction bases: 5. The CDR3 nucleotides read TGCAGCGTTGGTGTAGCGGGCCACGAGCAGTACTTC. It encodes CSVGVAGHEQYF.

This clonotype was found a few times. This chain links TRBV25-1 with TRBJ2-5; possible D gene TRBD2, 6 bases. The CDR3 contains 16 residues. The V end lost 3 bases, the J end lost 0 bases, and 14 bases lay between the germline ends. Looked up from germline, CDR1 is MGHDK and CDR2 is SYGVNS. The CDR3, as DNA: TGTGCCAGCAGTGACCTCAGATTAGCGGACCAAGAGACCCAGTACTTC. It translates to CASSDLRLADQETQYF. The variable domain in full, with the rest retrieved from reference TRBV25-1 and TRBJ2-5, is EADIYQTPRYLVIGTGKKITLECSQTMGHDKMYWYQQDPGMELHLIHYSYGVNSTEKGDLSSESTVSRIRTEHFPLTLESARPSHTSQYLCASSDLRLADQETQYFGPGTRLLVL.

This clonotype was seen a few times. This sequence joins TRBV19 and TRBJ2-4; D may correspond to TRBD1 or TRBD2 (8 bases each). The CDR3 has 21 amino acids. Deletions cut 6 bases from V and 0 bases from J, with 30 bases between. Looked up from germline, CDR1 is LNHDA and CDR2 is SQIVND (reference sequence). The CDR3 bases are TGTGCCAGTAGCCGCCGGGGGGGACAGGCGATTCCTAAACAAGCCAAAAACATTCAGTACTTC. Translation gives CASSRRGGQAIPKQAKNIQYF. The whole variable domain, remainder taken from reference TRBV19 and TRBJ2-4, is DGGITQSPKYLFRKEGQNVTLSCEQNLNHDAMYWYRQDPGQGLRLIYYSQIVNDFQKGDIAEGYSVSREKKESFPLTVTSAQKNPTAFYLCASSRRGGQAIPKQAKNIQYFGAGTRLSVL.

In DNA, the CDR3 is TGTGCCAGCAGCGTAGGTATCGATAACTCCTACGAGCAGTACTTC. Its protein is CASSVGIDNSYEQYF. The chain couples TRBV9 to TRBJ2-7, with D hard to call. The CDR3 sequence is 15 residues long. Germline loops: CDR1 SGDLS, CDR2 YYNGEE. V shed 0 bases and J shed 0 bases, with 10 bases lying between them.

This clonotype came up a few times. CDR3 in amino acids: CSARTEYNEQFF. For the CDR3, the DNA is TGCAGCGCCCGGACGGAATACAATGAGCAGTTCTTC. The V call is TRBV29-1, the J call TRBJ2-1; D not certain. CDR1 is SQVTM, CDR2 ANQGSEA, per germline. The V gene lost 7 bases and the J gene lost 4 bases, with 11 bases spanning the gap. The CDR3 spans 12 residues.